These 17 T cell receptor beta chains share one sample of origin, sequenced in a study of blood T cell repertoires in COVID-19. The method was immunoSEQ multiplex PCR; TCRdb's version includes in-frame clones alone and lacks a portion of them. The sample shows under 300,000 clones, 83% of them seen only once. Sequencing input: peripheral blood. Source of these receptors: a man aged 55 to 70 who had recovered from COVID-19.

This clone was counted only a few times. The chain couples TRBV7-9 to TRBJ2-7, with D perhaps TRBD2 (6 bases). CDR3 length: 17 residues. Between the trimmed V and J ends, which lost 1 base and 2 bases, there was a span of 18 bases. Germline V gives CDR1 SEHNR, CDR2 FQNEAQ (reference sequence). The CDR3 loop reads CASSLDGWEVATYEQYF. The CDR3 DNA reads as TGTGCCAGCAGCTTAGATGGTTGGGAGGTGGCTACCTACGAGCAGTACTTC.

This rearrangement joins TRBV27 to TRBJ2-2; TRBD2 might be the D (6 bases). The germline V gene encodes CDR1 MNHEY and CDR2 SMNVEV (reference sequence). The V and J ends lost 0 bases and 4 bases respectively, with 9 bases between them. The CDR3 consists of 15 residues. The CDR3, as DNA: TGTGCCAGCAGTTTATCCCACGGGGGCACCGGGGAGCTGTTTTTT. Amino acid sequence: CASSLSHGGTGELFF.

This chain joins TRBV6-4 and TRBJ1-2; 7 bases line up with TRBD1. The germline V gene encodes CDR1 MRHNA and CDR2 SNTAGT. The junction had 5 bases not matched to a gene; V was cut back by 6 bases and J by 4 bases. The CDR3 runs 13 residues. The CDR3 here is CASSPTGSYGYTF. CDR3 nucleotide sequence: TGTGCCAGCAGCCCGACAGGGAGCTATGGCTACACCTTC.

The chain recombines TRBV5-1 with TRBJ2-1, with a tentative D call TRBD1 (6 bases). V lost 2 bases and J lost 6, with 12 bases in between. Germline assignment: CDR1 SGHRS and CDR2 YFSETQ. This CDR3 spans 14 amino acids. CDR3 nucleotide sequence: TGCGCCAGCAGCTTCGGGGACAAGACCAATGAGCAGTTCTTC. Its translation is CASSFGDKTNEQFF.

Written as DNA, the CDR3 is TGTGCCAGCAGCCGCGCCGGGACAGGGGGTAATGAGCAGTTCTTC. Translating it yields CASSRAGTGGNEQFF. The chain recombines TRBV5-6 with TRBJ2-1; 11 bases agree with TRBD1. The junction had 7 bases not matched to a gene; V was cut back by 4 bases and J by 7 bases. CDR1 is SGHDT and CDR2 is YYEEEE in the germline V gene. The CDR3 totals 15 residues.

This chain uses TRBV6-5 with TRBJ2-2, with TRBD2 identical over 7 bases. Germline values: CDR1 MNHEY, CDR2 SVGAGI. J gave up 6 bases and V 8 bases, and 9 bases lay outside the gene matches. This CDR3 is 14 amino acids long. The CDR3 loop is CASSRGGRPGELFF. The CDR3 DNA is TGTGCCAGCTCGCGGGGCGGGAGACCCGGGGAGCTGTTTTTT.

This chain joins TRBV4-2 and TRBJ1-4; TRBD1 aligns across 8 bases. The J segment lost 4 bases and the V segment lost 1 base, leaving 5 bases of the junction unmatched. This CDR3 region has 16 residues. Germline CDR1 is LGHNA and CDR2 is YNFKEQ. CDR3: CASSQASGQGNEKLFF. CDR3 nucleotide sequence: TGTGCCAGCAGCCAAGCGTCAGGACAGGGTAATGAAAAACTGTTTTTT.

The chain carries TRBV30 and TRBJ2-7, with 9 bases identical to TRBD1. From germline, CDR1 is GTSNPN and CDR2 SVGIG (reference sequence). The CDR3 spans 15 residues. Germline trimming cut 1 base from V and 2 bases from J; bases unmatched to any gene: 6. The CDR3 DNA reads TGTGCCTGGAGTGCGAGGGGACAGGGTGCCTACGAGCAGTACTTC. It codes for CAWSARGQGAYEQYF. Drawing the rest from reference TRBV30 and TRBJ2-7, the complete variable domain is SQTIHQWPATLVQPVGSPLSLECTVEGTSNPNLYWYRQAAGRGLQLLFYSVGIGQISSEVPQNLSASRPQDRQFILSSKKLLLSDSGFYLCAWSARGQGAYEQYFGPGTRLTVT.

The V call is TRBV27, the J call TRBJ2-3; 11 nucleotides agree with TRBD2. The J segment lost 1 base and the V segment lost 8 bases, leaving 11 bases of the junction unmatched. Germline CDR1 MNHEY, CDR2 SMNVEV (reference sequence). The CDR3 runs to 17 residues. The chain's CDR3 is CASRPELAGGRTDTQYF. Here the CDR3 DNA reads TGTGCCAGCCGACCTGAATTAGCGGGGGGGCGCACAGATACGCAGTATTTT.

V usage is TRBV30 and J usage is TRBJ1-2; 8 bases align to TRBD1. Looked up from germline, CDR1 is GTSNPN and CDR2 is SVGIG (reference sequence). The CDR3 is 14 residues long. The V and J ends lost 0 bases and 7 bases, in that order; junction bases with no gene match: 7. The CDR3 DNA reads as TGTGCCTGGAGTGTAATCAGGGGGCGGTTTGGCTACACCTTC. It codes for CAWSVIRGRFGYTF.

The chain carries TRBV30 and TRBJ2-5; weak D call: TRBD2 (5 bases). Germline CDR1 is GTSNPN and CDR2 is SVGIG (reference sequence). The CDR3 has 18 amino acids. The V gene lost 0 bases and the J gene lost 3 bases, with 23 bases spanning the gap. The CDR3 DNA reads as TGTGCCTGGAGTGTATGGGCTAGCTGGCCTAAACTGAAAGAGACCCAGTACTTC. Amino acids: CAWSVWASWPKLKETQYF. Drawing the rest from reference TRBV30 and TRBJ2-5, the complete variable domain is SQTIHQWPATLVQPVGSPLSLECTVEGTSNPNLYWYRQAAGRGLQLLFYSVGIGQISSEVPQNLSASRPQDRQFILSSKKLLLSDSGFYLCAWSVWASWPKLKETQYFGPGTRLLVL.

The gene calls are TRBV5-8 and TRBJ1-5; 7 bases map to TRBD1. CDR3 length: 15 residues. The V segment lost 5 bases and the J segment 4 bases; nucleotides outside the gene matches: 9. CDR1 and CDR2 (germline): SGHTS, YDEGEE. The CDR3 bases are TGTGCCAGCAGGGGCGGGTTGGGACAGAATCAGCCCCAGCATTTT. Amino acid sequence: CASRGGLGQNQPQHF.

The genes are TRBV5-5 and TRBJ1-1, with unresolved D. The CDR3 is 13 residues long. Germline V lookup: CDR1 SGHKS, CDR2 YYEKEE (reference sequence). V lost 0 bases to trimming and J lost 7 bases, with 10 bases between them. CDR3 bases: TGTGCCAGCAGCTTGGTTGGCCTTTATGAAGCTTTCTTT. Translation gives CASSLVGLYEAFF.

The chain joins TRBV4-1 to TRBJ2-7, with 12 bases lining up with TRBD2. Germline V gene data show CDR1 as MGHRA and CDR2 as YSYEKL. Trimming cost V 4 bases and J 2 bases; bases outside gene matches: 3. This CDR3 has 15 residues. The CDR3 loop reads CASSPLAGGAYEQYF. The CDR3 region has the DNA TGCGCCAGCAGCCCACTAGCGGGAGGTGCCTACGAGCAGTACTTC.

The chain couples TRBV7-7 to TRBJ2-5; D perhaps matches TRBD1 (5 bases). Germline V CDR1 and CDR2: SSHAT, FNYEAQ (reference sequence). This CDR3 is built from 15 residues. Trimming removed 1 base at V and 1 base at J, with 10 bases between. CDR3 coding DNA: TGTGCCAGCAGCTTAGTCGCAGGGCTCCAAGAGACCCAGTACTTC. This encodes CASSLVAGLQETQYF.

The chain carries TRBV11-2 and TRBJ1-6; TRBD1 agrees at 8 bases. In germline, CDR1 is SGHAT, CDR2 FQNNGV. The CDR3 covers 15 residues. Losses at the gene ends were 2 bases for V and 6 bases for J; bases not matched to a gene: 3. The CDR3: CASSLQTGGNSPLHF. CDR3 coding DNA: TGTGCCAGCAGCTTACAAACAGGGGGTAATTCACCCCTCCACTTT.

The chain uses TRBV28 and TRBJ1-2, with 8 bases that match TRBD1. From germline, CDR1 is MDHEN and CDR2 SYDVKM. This CDR3 comprises 16 residues. V shed 6 bases and J 0 bases; nucleotides not matched to a gene: 9. CDR3 coding DNA: TGTGCCAGCAGCCCCGTCGCGACAGGGGCTAACTATGGCTACACCTTC. Amino acids: CASSPVATGANYGYTF.